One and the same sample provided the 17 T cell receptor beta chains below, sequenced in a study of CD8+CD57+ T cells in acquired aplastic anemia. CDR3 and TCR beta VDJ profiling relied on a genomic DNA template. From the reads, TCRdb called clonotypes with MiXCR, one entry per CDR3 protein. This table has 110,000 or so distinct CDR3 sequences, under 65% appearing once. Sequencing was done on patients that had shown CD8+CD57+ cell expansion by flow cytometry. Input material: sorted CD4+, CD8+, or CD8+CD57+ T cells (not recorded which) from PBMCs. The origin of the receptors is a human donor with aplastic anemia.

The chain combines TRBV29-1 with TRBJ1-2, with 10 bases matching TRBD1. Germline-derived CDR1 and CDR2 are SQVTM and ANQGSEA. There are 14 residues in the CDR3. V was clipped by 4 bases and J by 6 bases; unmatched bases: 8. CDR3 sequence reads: CSVGSTGGGHGYTF. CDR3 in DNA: TGCAGCGTTGGGTCGACAGGGGGCGGACATGGCTACACCTTC.

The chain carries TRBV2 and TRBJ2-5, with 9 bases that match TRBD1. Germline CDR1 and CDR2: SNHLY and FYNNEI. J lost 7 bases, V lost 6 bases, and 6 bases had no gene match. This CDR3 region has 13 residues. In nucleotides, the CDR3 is TGTGCCAGCAGATTGACAGGGGGGGGGACCCAGTACTTC. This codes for CASRLTGGGTQYF.

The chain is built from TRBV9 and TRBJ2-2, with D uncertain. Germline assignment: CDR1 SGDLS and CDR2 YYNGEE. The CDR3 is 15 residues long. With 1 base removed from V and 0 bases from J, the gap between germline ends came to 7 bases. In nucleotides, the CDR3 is TGTGCCAGCAGCGTACACACCTCGAACACCGGGGAGCTGTTTTTT. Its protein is CASSVHTSNTGELFF.

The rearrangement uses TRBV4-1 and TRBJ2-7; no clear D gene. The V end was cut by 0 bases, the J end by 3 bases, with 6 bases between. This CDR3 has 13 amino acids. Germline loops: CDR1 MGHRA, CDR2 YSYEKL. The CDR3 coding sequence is TGCGCCAGCAGCCAAGAGCTTGGCTACGAGCAGTACTTC. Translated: CASSQELGYEQYF.

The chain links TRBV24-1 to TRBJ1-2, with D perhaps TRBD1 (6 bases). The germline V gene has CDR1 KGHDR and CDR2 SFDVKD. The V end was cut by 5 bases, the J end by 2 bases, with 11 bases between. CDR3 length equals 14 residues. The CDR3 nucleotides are TGTGCCACCAGTGCCTGGACAGTAAACTATGGCTACACCTTC. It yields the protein CATSAWTVNYGYTF.

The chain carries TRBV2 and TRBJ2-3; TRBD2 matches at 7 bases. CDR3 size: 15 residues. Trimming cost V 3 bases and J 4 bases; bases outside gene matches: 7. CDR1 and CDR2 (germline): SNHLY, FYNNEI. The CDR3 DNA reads TGTGCCAGCAGTGACGGAGCGGGATGGGCAGATACGCAGTATTTT. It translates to CASSDGAGWADTQYF.

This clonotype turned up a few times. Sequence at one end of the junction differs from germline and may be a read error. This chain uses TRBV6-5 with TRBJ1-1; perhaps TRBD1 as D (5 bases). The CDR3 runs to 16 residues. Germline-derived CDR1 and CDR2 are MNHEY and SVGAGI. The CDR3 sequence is CASSYRRTDMNTGAFF. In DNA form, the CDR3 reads TGTGCCAGCAGTTATCGGAGGACGGACATGAACACTGGAGCTTTCTTT.

The CDR3 here is CATGSTQTGSNTEAFF. In DNA form, the CDR3 reads TGTGCCACCGGATCCACCCAGACAGGGTCCAACACTGAAGCTTTCTTT. This chain links TRBV15 with TRBJ1-1, with 7 bases aligning to TRBD1. V was clipped by 8 bases and J by 2 bases; unmatched bases: 14. This CDR3 is 16 amino acids long. Germline loops: CDR1 LNHNV, CDR2 YYDKDF (reference sequence).

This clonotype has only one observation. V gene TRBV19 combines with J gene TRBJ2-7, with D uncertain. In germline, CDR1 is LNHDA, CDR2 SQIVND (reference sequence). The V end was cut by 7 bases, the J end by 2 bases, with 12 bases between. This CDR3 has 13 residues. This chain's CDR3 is CASTGSYAYEQYF. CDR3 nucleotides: TGTGCCAGTACCGGCAGCTATGCCTACGAGCAGTACTTC.

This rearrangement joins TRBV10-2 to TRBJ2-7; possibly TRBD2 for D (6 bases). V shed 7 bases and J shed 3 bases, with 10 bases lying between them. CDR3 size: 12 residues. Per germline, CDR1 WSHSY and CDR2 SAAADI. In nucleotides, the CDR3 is TGCGCCAGCACTTCTAGCGTCTACGAGCAGTACTTC. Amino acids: CASTSSVYEQYF.

DNA of the CDR3: TGTGCCAGCACCGGACCAAGCCTCCAAGAGACCCAGTACTTC. This gives the protein CASTGPSLQETQYF. V usage is TRBV2 and J usage is TRBJ2-5; unclear D gene. CDR1 SNHLY and CDR2 FYNNEI come from the germline V gene. Trimming stripped 7 bases from V and 1 base from J, with 13 bases between. The CDR3 covers 14 residues.

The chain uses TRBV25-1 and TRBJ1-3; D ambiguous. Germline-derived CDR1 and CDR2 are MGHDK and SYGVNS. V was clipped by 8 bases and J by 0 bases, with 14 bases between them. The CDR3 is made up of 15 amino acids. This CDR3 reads CASREAGSSGNTIYF. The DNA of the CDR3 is TGTGCCAGCCGAGAAGCGGGGAGCTCTGGAAACACCATATATTTT.

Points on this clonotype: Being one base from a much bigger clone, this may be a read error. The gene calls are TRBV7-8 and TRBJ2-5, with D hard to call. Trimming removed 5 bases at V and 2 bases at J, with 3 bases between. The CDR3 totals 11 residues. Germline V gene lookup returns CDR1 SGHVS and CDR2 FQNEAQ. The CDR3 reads CASSKQETQYF. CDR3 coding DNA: TGTGCCAGCAGCAAACAAGAGACCCAGTACTTC.

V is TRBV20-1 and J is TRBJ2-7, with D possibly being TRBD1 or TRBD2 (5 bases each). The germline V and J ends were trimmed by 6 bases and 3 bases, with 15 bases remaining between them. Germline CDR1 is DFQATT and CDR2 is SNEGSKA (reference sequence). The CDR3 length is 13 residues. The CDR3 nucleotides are TGCAGTGCGCCGTCGAAGGGGAGCTACGAGCAGTACTTC. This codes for CSAPSKGSYEQYF.

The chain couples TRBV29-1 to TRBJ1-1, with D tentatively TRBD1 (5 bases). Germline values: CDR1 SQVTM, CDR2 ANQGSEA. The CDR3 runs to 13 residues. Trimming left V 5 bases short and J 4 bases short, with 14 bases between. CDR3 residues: CSVPGTSTTEAFF. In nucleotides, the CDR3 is TGCAGCGTTCCCGGGACTAGTACCACTGAAGCTTTCTTT.

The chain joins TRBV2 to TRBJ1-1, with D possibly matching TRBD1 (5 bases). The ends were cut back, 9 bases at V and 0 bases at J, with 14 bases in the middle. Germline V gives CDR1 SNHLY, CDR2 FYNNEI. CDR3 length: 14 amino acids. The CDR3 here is CASYGAGMNTEAFF. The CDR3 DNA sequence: TGTGCCAGTTATGGGGCGGGGATGAACACTGAAGCTTTCTTT.

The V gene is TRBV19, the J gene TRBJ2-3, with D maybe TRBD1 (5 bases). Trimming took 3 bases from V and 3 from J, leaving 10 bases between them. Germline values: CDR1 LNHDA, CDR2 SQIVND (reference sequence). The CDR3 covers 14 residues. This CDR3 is CASSMWGLTDTQYF. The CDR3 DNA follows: TGTGCCAGTAGTATGTGGGGCCTAACAGATACGCAGTATTTT.